These 24 T cell receptor beta chains originate from one sample sequenced in a study of PD-L1 blockade in urothelial cancer. Indicated time point: peripheral blood 6 weeks after treatment start. Profiling relied on immunoSEQ multiplex PCR, and the TCRdb table lists in-frame clones only, not all of them. Altogether more than 35,000 clones are present, more than 75% being singletons, with the ten largest covering about 13%. Sample: PBMCs, taken around atezolizumab (anti-PD-L1) treatment. All receptors derive from a man between 60 and 70 years old with urothelial cancer.

Only a few counts were recorded for this clone. The chain combines TRBV19 with TRBJ1-5; 7 bases align to TRBD1. CDR1 and CDR2 (germline): LNHDA, SQIVND (reference sequence). The CDR3 has 15 residues. V shed 3 bases, J shed 6 bases, and the junction held 8 bases outside the gene matches. CDR3 nucleotides: TGTGCCAGTAGTATCGATGGAGGGGGCGGTCAGCCCCAGCATTTT. It translates to CASSIDGGGGQPQHF.

V usage is TRBV28 and J usage is TRBJ2-3, with 12 bases aligning to TRBD2. CDR3 length: 16 amino acids. V was clipped by 6 bases and J by 4 bases; unmatched bases: 8. Germline CDR1 reads MDHEN; CDR2 reads SYDVKM. CDR3 region: CASRHLAGGLSDTQYF. The CDR3 bases are TGTGCCAGCAGGCACCTAGCGGGGGGGCTGTCAGATACGCAGTATTTT.

The gene calls are TRBV20-1 and TRBJ1-2; possible D gene TRBD1, 6 bases. The CDR3 is made up of 10 amino acids. Trimming stripped 6 bases from V and 7 bases from J, with 9 bases between. In germline, CDR1 is DFQATT, CDR2 SNEGSKA (reference sequence). This chain's CDR3 is CSAGQSGYTF. In nucleotides, the CDR3 is TGCAGTGCAGGACAGTCTGGCTACACCTTC.

The chain couples TRBV7-8 to TRBJ1-5, with unresolved D. Germline CDR1 and CDR2: SGHVS and FQNEAQ. The CDR3 loop spans 13 amino acids. V was clipped by 5 bases and J by 6 bases, with 11 bases between them. For the CDR3, the DNA is TGTGCCAGCAGCCCCGGGAGCCGTCAGCCCCAGCATTTT. Its protein product is CASSPGSRQPQHF.

The chain carries TRBV6-5 and TRBJ2-6, with D uncertain. CDR1 is MNHEY and CDR2 is SVGAGI in the germline V gene. V lost 10 bases and J 0 bases, leaving 10 bases between the germline ends. This CDR3 spans 14 amino acids. The CDR3 nucleotides read TGTGCCACAAGACTCAGCTCTGGGGCCAACGTCCTGACTTTC. The encoded protein is CATRLSSGANVLTF.

The chain employs TRBV19 and TRBJ1-1; D is possibly TRBD1 (5 bases). Trimming pared 4 bases from V and 5 bases from J, leaving 11 bases between. CDR3 size: 13 residues. Germline V lookup: CDR1 LNHDA, CDR2 SQIVND (reference sequence). Here the CDR3 DNA reads TGTGCCAGTAGTAAGCAGGGTGGGACTGAAGCTTTCTTT. Translated: CASSKQGGTEAFF.

This clone has more than one count but fewer than ten. CDR3 DNA: TGTGCCTGGAGTCCCCCCGGGACAAATGAAAAACTGTTTTTT. Its protein product is CAWSPPGTNEKLFF. The chain joins TRBV30 to TRBJ1-4, with D possibly matching TRBD1 (6 bases). V was clipped by 2 bases and J by 5 bases, with 12 bases between them. Germline CDR1 and CDR2: GTSNPN and SVGIG (reference sequence). This CDR3 contains 14 residues.

The chain combines TRBV5-4 with TRBJ2-4; a weak D match, TRBD1 (5 bases). The CDR3 has 16 amino acids. V was clipped by 0 bases and J by 7 bases, with 17 bases between them. Germline assignment: CDR1 SGHNT and CDR2 YYREEE (reference sequence). The CDR3, as DNA: TGTGCCAGCAGCTTGGGGGTCAGGGCGGTAGGGAACATTCAGTACTTC. This codes for CASSLGVRAVGNIQYF.

The rearrangement joins TRBV7-2 to TRBJ2-1, with D unresolved. The V gene lost 5 bases and the J gene lost 1 base, with 15 bases spanning the gap. CDR3 size: 16 residues. Germline V gene sequence: CDR1 SGHTA, CDR2 FQGNSA. CDR3 residues: CASSLALFESYNEQFF. The CDR3, as DNA: TGTGCCAGCAGCCTCGCGCTTTTTGAATCCTACAATGAGCAGTTCTTC.

The chain links TRBV6-5 to TRBJ2-5, with 8 bases that match TRBD1. Germline V gene lookup returns CDR1 MNHEY and CDR2 SVGAGI. The CDR3 is 14 amino acids. V dropped 5 bases and J dropped 2; count of bases not matched to a gene: 4. The CDR3 coding sequence is TGTGCCAGCAGTCCGGGACAGGTACAAGAGACCCAGTACTTC. This translates into CASSPGQVQETQYF.

The J gene is TRBJ2-1, the V gene TRBV7-8; TRBD2 matches at 12 bases. With 5 bases clipped from V and 4 bases from J, the junction kept 3 bases outside the gene matches. CDR3 length: 15 residues. Per the germline V gene, CDR1 is SGHVS and CDR2 is FQNEAQ. The chain's CDR3 is CASSEGLAGYNEQFF. In DNA, the CDR3 is TGTGCCAGCAGCGAGGGACTAGCGGGTTACAATGAGCAGTTCTTC.

The chain couples TRBV7-2 to TRBJ2-2; possible D gene TRBD1, 5 bases. Per germline, CDR1 SGHTA and CDR2 FQGNSA. The CDR3 runs 16 residues. The ends were cut back, 5 bases at V and 1 base at J, with 14 bases in the middle. CDR3: CASSGARVENTGELFF. The CDR3 DNA follows: TGTGCCAGCAGCGGGGCTAGAGTCGAGAACACCGGGGAGCTGTTTTTT.

The V and J genes are TRBV4-3 and TRBJ2-1; D possibly corresponds to TRBD2 (5 bases). The CDR3 sequence is 19 residues long. The germline V gene encodes CDR1 LGHNA and CDR2 YSLEER. V was clipped by 0 bases and J by 2 bases, with 20 bases between them. CDR3 in amino acids: CASSQDESVRGSPYNEQFF. Here the CDR3 DNA reads TGCGCCAGCAGCCAAGATGAGTCCGTCCGCGGGTCCCCCTACAATGAGCAGTTCTTC.

CDR3: CASSLGGGAGYEQYF. The CDR3 coding sequence is TGCGCCAGCAGTCTGGGCGGGGGGGCCGGGTACGAGCAGTACTTC. V is TRBV10-2 and J is TRBJ2-7, with 9 positions matching TRBD2. J lost 4 bases, V lost 5 bases, and 9 bases had no gene match. Looked up from germline, CDR1 is WSHSY and CDR2 is SAAADI. This CDR3 region has 15 residues.

The chain employs TRBV4-1 and TRBJ2-7; D is unclear. The CDR3 consists of 14 residues. CDR1 is MGHRA and CDR2 is YSYEKL in the germline V gene. Trimming left V 0 bases short and J 2 bases short, with 8 bases between. CDR3 loop: CASSQETFTYEQYF. The DNA for the CDR3 is TGCGCCAGCAGCCAAGAGACATTCACCTACGAGCAGTACTTC.

This clone showed up just once. The chain recombines TRBV4-2 with TRBJ1-5; tentative D call: TRBD1 (5 bases). The CDR3 runs to 15 residues. The V end was cut by 0 bases, the J end by 5 bases, with 11 bases between. Germline lookup yields CDR1 LGHNA and CDR2 YNFKEQ. The CDR3 loop is CASSQETSRDQPQHF. As DNA, the CDR3 is TGTGCCAGCAGCCAAGAAACGAGCAGGGATCAGCCCCAGCATTTT.

The chain uses TRBV5-1 and TRBJ2-3; 14 nucleotides line up with TRBD2. The V and J ends lost 6 bases and 4 bases, in that order; junction bases with no gene match: 1. This CDR3 is built from 14 residues. Germline V gene lookup returns CDR1 SGHRS and CDR2 YFSETQ. CDR3 loop: CASTTSGRADTQYF. CDR3 coding DNA: TGCGCCAGCACGACTAGCGGGAGGGCAGATACGCAGTATTTT.

This clone was found once. The chain couples TRBV5-1 to TRBJ2-3, with 7 bases identical to TRBD2. Germline trimming cut 2 bases from V and 2 bases from J; bases unmatched to any gene: 5. Germline V gene sequence: CDR1 SGHRS, CDR2 YFSETQ. The CDR3 loop spans 15 amino acids. CDR3 loop: CASSFLAEPTDTQYF. The CDR3 DNA reads TGCGCCAGCAGCTTTCTAGCGGAACCCACAGATACGCAGTATTTT.

This clone has a handful of counts. The chain employs TRBV11-2 and TRBJ2-3; D unclear. V dropped 5 bases and J dropped 0 bases, with 15 bases sitting between them. This CDR3 has 16 amino acids. CDR1 and CDR2 (germline): SGHAT, FQNNGV. The CDR3 DNA sequence: TGTGCCAGCAGCCATAGACAAGCTGCTAGCACAGATACGCAGTATTTT. As protein: CASSHRQAASTDTQYF.

This chain links TRBV28 with TRBJ1-2; TRBD1 matches at 9 bases. V shed 0 bases and J 6 bases; nucleotides not matched to a gene: 8. CDR1 is MDHEN, CDR2 SYDVKM, per germline. This CDR3 is built from 16 residues. CDR3 in DNA: TGTGCCAGCAGTTTATGGGTCACAGGGGGCAGGGATGGCTACACCTTC. Protein product: CASSLWVTGGRDGYTF.

The genes are TRBV10-3 and TRBJ2-2, with D perhaps TRBD2 (6 bases). The ends were cut back, 5 bases at V and 5 bases at J, with 12 bases in the middle. CDR1 and CDR2 (germline): ENHRY, SYGVKD. The CDR3 spans 14 residues. This CDR3 reads CAISRLEGTGELFF. DNA of the CDR3: TGTGCCATCAGTAGATTGGAGGGGACCGGGGAGCTGTTTTTT.

The rearrangement links TRBV11-2 to TRBJ1-1; D is ambiguous. V shed 1 base and J shed 0 bases, with 12 bases lying between them. Germline values: CDR1 SGHAT, CDR2 FQNNGV. This CDR3 has 16 residues. CDR3: CASSLVSATMNTEAFF. CDR3 bases: TGTGCCAGCAGCTTAGTCTCAGCCACTATGAACACTGAAGCTTTCTTT.

The chain links TRBV30 to TRBJ1-2; 10 nucleotides match TRBD1. Germline CDR1 GTSNPN, CDR2 SVGIG (reference sequence). Trimming at V came to 7 bases and at J to 4 bases, leaving 6 bases not matched to a gene. The CDR3 totals 13 residues. CDR3 bases: TGTGCCTCTCTGAGGGACAGGGGCTATGGCTACACCTTC. Amino acids: CASLRDRGYGYTF.

The chain has TRBV7-2 and TRBJ2-3, with D possibly TRBD1 on 5 matching bases. This CDR3 has 13 residues. Germline V gene lookup returns CDR1 SGHTA and CDR2 FQGNSA. V gave up 5 bases and J gave up 5 bases, with 11 bases separating them. CDR3 nucleotide sequence: TGTGCCAGCAGCCCGGACAACGGAGATACGCAGTATTTT. Amino acid sequence: CASSPDNGDTQYF.